This record concerns one T cell receptor beta chain sequence. Its antigen is unidentified. The data belong to a study of shared clonotypes between healthy human individuals. In the study overall: The people who gave samples were two women and a few men aged 18 to 49.

Authors' methods: With immunoSEQ giving junction-only sequences and no quality scores, filtering differed. Sequencing was performed with immunoSEQ multiplex PCR; in TCRdb, only in-frame clones are kept and a portion is missing. From that table come the V and J calls and clone size; the DNA was used to work out D and trimming. Of millions of clones listed, more than 90% are singletons. The study's findings and limits: Generation probability values for non-shared clonotypes were lower than those for clonotypes shared by all four donors. Across a few donors, naive CD4 shared about 5%, naive CD8 under 4%, memory CD4 roughly 2.5%, memory CD8 around 0.36%.

This CDR3 has 17 amino acids. The trim removed 0 bases at V and 7 bases at J, leaving 12 bases unmatched. Germline V gene data show CDR1 as WSHSY and CDR2 as SAAADI. The receptor was derived from a man aged 18 to 29 in good health. The specimen sequenced was naive CD4+ T cells sorted from blood. Specified subset: CD45RA+ positively selected. The chain recombines TRBV10-2 with TRBJ2-5; 9 nucleotides match TRBD2. DNA of the CDR3: TGCGCCAGCAGTGAGTCGAGTAGCGGGAGTCCCAAAAGGACCCAGTACTTC. This gives the protein CASSESSSGSPKRTQYF.